The next 31 T cell receptor beta chains were all read from a single sample in a study of T cells in Graves' hyperthyroidism and ophthalmopathy. Amplified TCR beta CDR3 regions came from RNA transcripts. RT-PCR in the first round (using the HTBI primer set) targeted the TCR CDR3. One entry per CDR3 protein, called by TCRdb with MiXCR from the multiplex PCR reads. This sample has about 500,000 distinct CDR3 sequences; over 15% occur once, and the top ten carry roughly a sixth. Specimen: blood. Every receptor here comes from a woman in her late teens or twenties with Graves' ophthalmopathy.

This sequence joins TRBV4-1 and TRBJ2-3; 9 bases map to TRBD1. With V trimmed by 5 bases and J by 6 bases, 12 bases remained unmatched. The CDR3 loop spans 16 amino acids. CDR1 is MGHRA and CDR2 is YSYEKL in the germline V gene. The CDR3 region has the DNA TGCGCCAGCAGCGGATTGGACAGGGGTTTTACGGATACGCAGTATTTT. It encodes CASSGLDRGFTDTQYF.

This chain uses TRBV5-1 with TRBJ1-4; a weak D match, TRBD1 (6 bases). The ends were cut back, 0 bases at V and 8 bases at J, with 14 bases in the middle. Per germline, CDR1 SGHRS and CDR2 YFSETQ. The CDR3 is 15 residues long. CDR3 in DNA: TGCGCCAGCAGCTTGGCTGGCACAGGGAGGGAAAAACTGTTTTTT. It specifies CASSLAGTGREKLFF.

This clonotype occurred many times. The chain recombines TRBV18 with TRBJ2-7; 8 bases map to TRBD1. Germline V lookup: CDR1 KGHSH, CDR2 LQKENI. The CDR3 is 14 amino acids. The ends lost 3 bases at V and 5 bases at J; junction bases unmatched: 6. Here the CDR3 reads CASSPRQGRHEQYF. For the CDR3, the DNA is TGTGCCAGCTCACCGAGACAGGGGCGGCACGAGCAGTACTTC.

Many counts were recorded for this clonotype. The chain couples TRBV3-1 to TRBJ1-2; D is perhaps TRBD1 (5 bases). V was trimmed by 2 bases and J by 5 bases, leaving 15 bases between them. The CDR3 runs to 15 residues. Per the germline V gene, CDR1 is LGHDT and CDR2 is YNNKEL (reference sequence). The CDR3 here is CASSQTGTDVYGYTF. In DNA, the CDR3 is TGTGCCAGCAGCCAAACCGGGACCGACGTTTATGGCTACACCTTC.

The chain joins TRBV27 to TRBJ1-5; tentative D call: TRBD1 (6 bases). There are 15 residues in the CDR3. V lost 6 bases and J 3 bases, leaving 15 bases between the germline ends. From germline, CDR1 is MNHEY and CDR2 SMNVEV (reference sequence). CDR3 protein: CASSPGGGPNQPQHF. The CDR3 DNA is TGTGCCAGCAGCCCGGGTGGGGGGCCCAATCAGCCCCAGCATTTT.

The V and J genes are TRBV9 and TRBJ2-5, with D unresolved. The CDR3 runs 13 residues. Trimming stripped 0 bases from V and 5 bases from J, with 8 bases between. Germline V gene sequence: CDR1 SGDLS, CDR2 YYNGEE. The CDR3 nucleotides are TGTGCCAGCAGCGTAGGAGCATTGGAGACCCAGTACTTC. Translating gives CASSVGALETQYF.

This clonotype has ten or more counts. The chain joins TRBV11-3 to TRBJ2-3, with TRBD2 matching over 13 bases. CDR1 SGHNT and CDR2 YENEEA come from the germline V gene. The CDR3 sequence is 17 residues long. J was trimmed by 4 bases and V by 0 bases; bases with no gene match: 4. CDR3 in DNA: TGTGCCAGCAGCTTAGATTGGACTAGCGGGAGCGCAGATACGCAGTATTTT. It specifies CASSLDWTSGSADTQYF. Full variable domain (remainder filled in from reference TRBV11-3 and TRBJ2-3): EAGVVQSPRYKIIEKKQPVAFWCNPISGHNTLYWYLQNLGQGPELLIRYENEEAVDDSQLPKDRFSAERLKGVDSTLKIQPAELGDSAVYLCASSLDWTSGSADTQYFGPGTRLTVL.

This clonotype was recorded many times. As DNA, the CDR3 is TGTGCCAGCAGTTATGCGGAGACCCAGTACTTC. Encoded protein: CASSYAETQYF. This rearrangement joins TRBV28 to TRBJ2-5; the D is unclear. The CDR3 loop spans 11 amino acids. The V end lost 4 bases, the J end lost 5 bases, and 5 bases lay between the germline ends. Per the germline V gene, CDR1 is MDHEN and CDR2 is SYDVKM.

In its sample, this clonotype was seen a few times. The DNA for the CDR3 is TGCAGTGCTAGGGATACCCTGGGACAGGGGGAGACTGAAGCTTTCTTT. Amino acid sequence: CSARDTLGQGETEAFF. The V call is TRBV20-1, the J call TRBJ1-1, with TRBD1 matching over 11 bases. CDR1 DFQATT and CDR2 SNEGSKA come from the germline V gene (reference sequence). The CDR3 has 16 residues. V shed 3 bases and J 5 bases; nucleotides not matched to a gene: 11.

This clonotype has at least ten counts. The chain carries TRBV7-3 and TRBJ2-3; a weak D match, TRBD2 (6 bases). The V end lost 8 bases, the J end lost 6 bases, and 9 bases lay between the germline ends. There are 11 residues in the CDR3. Germline values: CDR1 SGHTA, CDR2 FQGTGA. The CDR3 DNA follows: TGTGCCAGCTCGGAGGGGGATACGCAGTATTTT. Residues: CASSEGDTQYF.

V is TRBV3-1 and J is TRBJ1-3, with a possible D match to TRBD1 (6 bases). Germline CDR1 LGHDT, CDR2 YNNKEL (reference sequence). Deletions cut 6 bases from V and 4 bases from J, with 22 bases between. The CDR3 is made up of 17 amino acids. The CDR3 sequence is CASRLTGLRSSGNTIYF. The CDR3 DNA follows: TGTGCCAGCAGGCTCACAGGGTTACGTTCGTCCGGAAACACCATATATTTT. Supplemented by reference TRBV3-1 and TRBJ1-3, the full variable domain reads DTAVSQTPKYLVTQMGNDKSIKCEQNLGHDTMYWYKQDSKKFLKIMFSYNNKELIINETVPNRFSPKSPDKAHLNLHINSLELGDSAVYFCASRLTGLRSSGNTIYFGEGSWLTVV.

This clonotype has at least ten counts. The chain uses TRBV20-1 and TRBJ2-7; 10 bases line up with TRBD2. V dropped 0 bases and J dropped 4; count of bases not matched to a gene: 9. The CDR3 consists of 16 residues. Looked up from germline, CDR1 is DFQATT and CDR2 is SNEGSKA (reference sequence). The CDR3 protein is CSARDLPSGSSYEQYF. The CDR3 nucleotides are TGCAGTGCTAGAGATCTCCCTAGCGGGAGCTCTTACGAGCAGTACTTC.

This clonotype was seen a few times. J is TRBJ1-1 and V is TRBV9, with TRBD1 matching 8 bases. Germline CDR1 reads SGDLS; CDR2 reads YYNGEE. The CDR3 runs to 14 residues. J gave up 0 bases and V 6 bases, and 4 bases lay outside the gene matches. CDR3: CASNPTGVNTEAFF. The CDR3 DNA reads TGTGCCAGCAATCCGACAGGGGTGAACACTGAAGCTTTCTTT.

The J gene is TRBJ2-7, the V gene TRBV29-1, with D possibly TRBD2 on 6 matching bases. This CDR3 spans 15 amino acids. V was shortened by 2 bases and J by 7 bases, with 21 bases between the two germline ends. Germline-derived CDR1 and CDR2 are SQVTM and ANQGSEA. As DNA, the CDR3 is TGCAGCGTTGAACTGGCCGGCCGGGAGATAGAGGAGCAGTACTTC. As protein: CSVELAGREIEEQYF.

In this sample, this clonotype turned up many times. This rearrangement joins TRBV18 to TRBJ1-1, with D perhaps matching TRBD1 (6 bases). The CDR3 has 12 residues. Germline-derived CDR1 and CDR2 are KGHSH and LQKENI. Trimming took off 3 bases at V and 8 bases at J, with 10 bases between the two ends. The CDR3 sequence: CASSPLDSEAFF. The CDR3 nucleotides are TGTGCCAGCTCACCGCTGGACAGCGAAGCTTTCTTT. Full variable domain (remainder filled in from reference TRBV18 and TRBJ1-1): NAGVMQNPRHLVRRRGQEARLRCSPMKGHSHVYWYRQLPEEGLKFMVYLQKENIIDESGMPKERFSAEFPKEGPSILRIQQVVRGDSAAYFCASSPLDSEAFFGQGTRLTVV.

This clonotype was seen ten or more times. V and J are TRBV3-1 and TRBJ2-1, with 8 bases fitting TRBD2. The CDR3 totals 16 residues. CDR1 LGHDT and CDR2 YNNKEL come from the germline V gene (reference sequence). The trim removed 6 bases at V and 5 bases at J, leaving 12 bases unmatched. The CDR3 DNA reads as TGTGCCAGCAGTACAACGGTCAGCGGGGGAAACAATGAGCAGTTCTTC. Protein sequence: CASSTTVSGGNNEQFF.

This clonotype was found many times. The chain uses TRBV28 and TRBJ2-4; 10 positions match TRBD1. Per the germline V gene, CDR1 is MDHEN and CDR2 is SYDVKM. Unmatched junction bases numbered 7, after V lost 5 bases and J lost 0 bases. The CDR3 totals 17 residues. This chain's CDR3 is CASSPAGQGKAKNIQYF. The CDR3 DNA reads as TGTGCCAGCAGTCCCGCGGGACAGGGGAAAGCCAAAAACATTCAGTACTTC. Drawing the rest from reference TRBV28 and TRBJ2-4, the complete variable domain is DVKVTQSSRYLVKRTGEKVFLECVQDMDHENMFWYRQDPGLGLRLIYFSYDVKMKEKGDIPEGYSVSREKKERFSLILESASTNQTSMYLCASSPAGQGKAKNIQYFGAGTRLSVL.

This clonotype came up many times. The chain links TRBV27 to TRBJ2-1; 10 positions agree with TRBD2. Trimming took 5 bases from V and 10 from J; bases not matched to a gene: 5. Germline CDR1 MNHEY, CDR2 SMNVEV (reference sequence). The CDR3 runs to 13 residues. DNA of the CDR3: TGTGCCAGCAGTACGACTAGCGGGCAAGAGCAGTTCTTC. Its translation: CASSTTSGQEQFF.

This clonotype showed up many times. The chain couples TRBV28 to TRBJ1-1; possibly TRBD1 for D (5 bases). CDR3 size: 15 residues. Germline V gene lookup returns CDR1 MDHEN and CDR2 SYDVKM. Trimming removed 3 bases from V and 3 bases from J, with 14 bases in between. In DNA form, the CDR3 reads TGTGCCAGCAGTTTGGGGGGAGTGTGGGACACTGAAGCTTTCTTT. Encoded protein: CASSLGGVWDTEAFF.

There are many counts of this clonotype. The chain combines TRBV5-1 with TRBJ1-1; D gene ambiguous. This CDR3 has 12 residues. CDR1 SGHRS and CDR2 YFSETQ come from the germline V gene. The V end lost 5 bases, the J end lost 3 bases, and 8 bases lay between the germline ends. For the CDR3, the DNA is TGCGCCAGCAGGAGCGGGGACACTGAAGCTTTCTTT. It codes for CASRSGDTEAFF.

Many counts were recorded for this clonotype. The chain has TRBV3-1 and TRBJ2-7, with D unclear. V shed 0 bases and J shed 2 bases, with 11 bases lying between them. Germline V lookup: CDR1 LGHDT, CDR2 YNNKEL (reference sequence). The CDR3 loop spans 15 amino acids. The CDR3 spells CASSQDRLWAYEQYF. CDR3 DNA: TGTGCCAGCAGCCAAGATAGACTGTGGGCCTACGAGCAGTACTTC.

This chain connects TRBV19 to TRBJ2-5; 9 nucleotides align to TRBD1. V lost 5 bases and J lost 1; bases outside the gene matches: 5. CDR3 length: 15 amino acids. Germline lookup yields CDR1 LNHDA and CDR2 SQIVND (reference sequence). CDR3 DNA sequence: TGTGCCAGTAGTCCCCGGGACAGGGTCCAAGAGACCCAGTACTTC. Residues: CASSPRDRVQETQYF.

The chain carries TRBV27 and TRBJ2-7, with D tentatively TRBD1 or TRBD2 (5 bases each). The CDR3 spans 14 residues. Germline V lookup: CDR1 MNHEY, CDR2 SMNVEV (reference sequence). Trimming took off 2 bases at V and 7 bases at J, with 15 bases between the two ends. The CDR3 region is CASSLAGTPVEQYF. As DNA, the CDR3 is TGTGCCAGCAGTTTAGCCGGGACGCCCGTTGAGCAGTACTTC.

This clonotype was seen ten or more times. The genes are TRBV13 and TRBJ1-1; TRBD1 matches at 8 bases. CDR1 is PRHDT, CDR2 FYEKMQ, per germline (reference sequence). Losses at the gene ends were 4 bases for V and 1 base for J; bases not matched to a gene: 5. The CDR3 has 15 amino acids. In DNA, the CDR3 is TGTGCCAGCAGCTACCCCGGGACAGGGAACACTGAAGCTTTCTTT. Translating gives CASSYPGTGNTEAFF. Looking up the rest from reference TRBV13 and TRBJ1-1 gives the full variable domain: AAGVIQSPRHLIKEKRETATLKCYPIPRHDTVYWYQQGPGQDPQFLISFYEKMQSDKGSIPDRFSAQQFSDYHSELNMSSLELGDSALYFCASSYPGTGNTEAFFGQGTRLTVV.

The chain recombines TRBV7-2 with TRBJ2-3, with 9 bases aligning to TRBD1. Germline CDR1 reads SGHTA; CDR2 reads FQGNSA. V was pared by 5 bases and J by 2 bases, with 11 bases of the junction left unmatched. The CDR3 is 17 residues long. The chain's CDR3 is CASSVPGQGVVTDTQYF. In DNA, the CDR3 is TGTGCCAGCAGCGTACCGGGACAGGGAGTTGTCACAGATACGCAGTATTTT.

The J gene is TRBJ2-7, the V gene TRBV2; TRBD2 might be the D (6 bases). CDR3 length: 14 amino acids. Trimming took off 5 bases at V and 2 bases at J, with 13 bases between the two ends. Germline loops: CDR1 SNHLY, CDR2 FYNNEI. CDR3 in DNA: TGTGCCAGCAGTACCCGGGACTTCACCTACGAGCAGTACTTC. Protein: CASSTRDFTYEQYF.

This clonotype was picked up many times. CDR3 sequence: CASIPGGGTQYF. The CDR3 nucleotides are TGTGCCAGCATCCCGGGGGGAGGTACGCAGTATTTT. V is TRBV7-2 and J is TRBJ2-3, with 7 bases that match TRBD2. Germline V gene sequence: CDR1 SGHTA, CDR2 FQGNSA. This CDR3 region has 12 residues. V lost 7 bases, J lost 8 bases, and 6 bases stayed unmatched. The entire variable domain, with the rest obtained from reference TRBV7-2 and TRBJ2-3, is as follows: GAGVSQSPSNKVTEKGKDVELRCDPISGHTALYWYRQSLGQGLEFLIYFQGNSAPDKSGLPSDRFSAERTGGSVSTLTIQRTQQEDSAVYLCASIPGGGTQYFGPGTRLTVL.

This clonotype showed up just a few times. The chain recombines TRBV29-1 with TRBJ1-2; no reliable D call. V lost 3 bases, J lost 2 bases, and 7 bases lay in between. Germline V gene lookup returns CDR1 SQVTM and CDR2 ANQGSEA. The CDR3 runs to 12 residues. CDR3: CSVDDNNYGYTF. The CDR3, as DNA: TGCAGCGTTGACGACAACAACTATGGCTACACCTTC.

In this sample, this clonotype turned up a few times. The chain combines TRBV27 with TRBJ2-6, with no clear D. V gave up 0 bases and J gave up 1 base, with 7 bases separating them. Germline V gives CDR1 MNHEY, CDR2 SMNVEV (reference sequence). This CDR3 has 16 amino acids. This chain's CDR3 is CASSLSRQSGANVLTF. CDR3 DNA: TGTGCCAGCAGTTTATCTCGGCAGTCTGGGGCCAACGTCCTGACTTTC.

This clonotype was found many times. The chain links TRBV18 to TRBJ2-3; D perhaps matches TRBD2 (6 bases). This CDR3 contains 16 residues. Germline V gene data show CDR1 as KGHSH and CDR2 as LQKENI. Trimming shortened V by 3 bases and J by 0 bases, and 13 bases separated the two germline ends. The CDR3 DNA reads TGTGCCAGCTCACCGACCGGGACTCCTAGCACAGATACGCAGTATTTT. Its protein is CASSPTGTPSTDTQYF.

The chain employs TRBV28 and TRBJ1-2; 7 nucleotides match TRBD1. Germline CDR1 reads MDHEN; CDR2 reads SYDVKM. This CDR3 region has 14 residues. V lost 8 bases and J lost 3; bases outside the gene matches: 9. Written as DNA, the CDR3 is TGTGCCAGCGGGTCCGAGGGGGCAGACTATGGCTACACCTTC. Protein sequence: CASGSEGADYGYTF.